This T cell receptor beta chain was documented in a study of regulatory T cells in long-lasting Graves disease. Combining iRepertoire HTBI primers with Arm-PCR of CDR3 regions, the authors built TCR beta libraries. As handled by the study authors: Identified segments across samples numbered roughly 60 TRBV and 14 to 15 TRBJ. From the multiplex PCR reads, TCRdb called clonotypes with MiXCR, one entry per CDR3 protein. TCRdb, not the original authors, processed these V and J calls. The sample records approximately 350,000 distinct CDR3 sequences, about 16% being singletons. The table lists this clonotype with many counts. CDR1 is SEHNR, CDR2 FQNEAQ, per germline (reference sequence). Trimming took 3 bases from V and 1 from J, leaving 11 bases between them. This CDR3 has 15 amino acids. Time point reported: newly diagnosed GD, antithyroid drugs for less than 3 months. PBMCs provided the RNA from which the TCR library was made.

The data were also submitted as part of a second study, on T cells in Graves' hyperthyroidism and ophthalmopathy.

This sequence originates from a woman between 18 and 29 years old with Graves disease. This specimen was peripheral blood mononuclear cells (PBMCs), taken at new diagnosis, from a patient treated with antithyroid drugs. The rearrangement joins TRBV7-9 to TRBJ2-3; tentatively, D is TRBD1 or TRBD2 (5 bases each). CDR3 bases: TGTGCCAGCAGCTTGTATTTGGGACGCACAGATACGCAGTATTTT. It translates to CASSLYLGRTDTQYF.